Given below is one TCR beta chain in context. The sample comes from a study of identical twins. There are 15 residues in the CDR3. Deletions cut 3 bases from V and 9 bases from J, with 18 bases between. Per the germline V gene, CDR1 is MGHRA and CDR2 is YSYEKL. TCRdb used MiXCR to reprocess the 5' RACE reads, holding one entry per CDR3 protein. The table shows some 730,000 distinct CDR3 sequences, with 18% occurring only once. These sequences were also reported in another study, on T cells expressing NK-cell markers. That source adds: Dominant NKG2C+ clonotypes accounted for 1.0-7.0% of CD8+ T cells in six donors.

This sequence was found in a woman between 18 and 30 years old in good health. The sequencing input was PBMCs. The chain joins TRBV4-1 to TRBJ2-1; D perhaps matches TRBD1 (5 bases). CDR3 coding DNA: TGCGCCAGCAGCCACATCCAGGGTCCCCTTGGTGAGCAGTTCTTC. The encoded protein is CASSHIQGPLGEQFF.